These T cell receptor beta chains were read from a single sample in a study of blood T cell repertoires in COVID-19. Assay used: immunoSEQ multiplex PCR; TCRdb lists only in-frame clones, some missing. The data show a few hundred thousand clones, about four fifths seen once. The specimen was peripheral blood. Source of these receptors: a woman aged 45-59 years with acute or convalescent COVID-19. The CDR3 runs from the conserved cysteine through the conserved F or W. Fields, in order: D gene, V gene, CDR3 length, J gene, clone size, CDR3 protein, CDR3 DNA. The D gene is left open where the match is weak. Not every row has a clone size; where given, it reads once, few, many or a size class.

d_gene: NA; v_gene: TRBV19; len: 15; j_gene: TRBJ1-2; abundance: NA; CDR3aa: CASSLALTHHYGYTF; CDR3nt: TGTGCCAGTAGTCTTGCTTTGACACATCACTATGGCTACACCTTC
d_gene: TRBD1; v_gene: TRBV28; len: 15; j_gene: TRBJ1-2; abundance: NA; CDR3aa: CASRLPGQGWSGYTF; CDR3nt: TGTGCCAGCAGACTACCGGGACAGGGGTGGAGTGGCTACACCTTC
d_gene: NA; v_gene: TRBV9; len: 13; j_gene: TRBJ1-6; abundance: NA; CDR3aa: CASAGTGGSPLHF; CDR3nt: TGTGCCAGCGCCGGGACCGGGGGTTCACCCCTCCACTTT
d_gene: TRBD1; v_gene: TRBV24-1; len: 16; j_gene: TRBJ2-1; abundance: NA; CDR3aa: CATSDSPDRGYNEQFF; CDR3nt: TGTGCCACCAGTGACTCCCCGGACAGGGGCTACAATGAGCAGTTCTTC
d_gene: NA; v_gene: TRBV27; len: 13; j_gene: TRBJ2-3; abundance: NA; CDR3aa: CASSLPFTDTQYF; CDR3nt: TGTGCCAGCAGTCTCCCCTTCACAGATACGCAGTATTTT
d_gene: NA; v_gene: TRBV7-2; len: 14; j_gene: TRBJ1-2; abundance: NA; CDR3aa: CASSLGGVWYGYTF; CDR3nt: TGTGCCAGCAGCTTAGGGGGGGTTTGGTATGGCTACACCTTC
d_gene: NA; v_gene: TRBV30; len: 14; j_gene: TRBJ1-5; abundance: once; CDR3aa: CAWSVTSINQPQHF; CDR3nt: TGTGCCTGGAGTGTAACAAGTATTAATCAGCCCCAGCATTTT
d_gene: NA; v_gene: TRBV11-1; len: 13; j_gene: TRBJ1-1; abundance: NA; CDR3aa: CASSLSRGTEAFF; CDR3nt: TGTGCCAGCAGCCTATCACGGGGCACTGAAGCTTTCTTT
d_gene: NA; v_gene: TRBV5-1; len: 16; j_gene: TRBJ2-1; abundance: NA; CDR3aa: CASSLAGTASYNEQFF; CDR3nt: TGCGCCAGCAGCTTGGCCGGGACTGCCTCCTACAATGAGCAGTTCTTC
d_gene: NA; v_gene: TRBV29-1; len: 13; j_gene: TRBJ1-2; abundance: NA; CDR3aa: CSVGLSTTYGYTF; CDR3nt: TGCAGCGTTGGCCTATCTACCACCTATGGCTACACCTTC
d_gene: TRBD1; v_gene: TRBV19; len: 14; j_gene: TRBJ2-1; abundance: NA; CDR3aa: CASSVTGAGNEQFF; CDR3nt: TGTGCCAGTAGTGTAACAGGGGCTGGCAATGAGCAGTTCTTC
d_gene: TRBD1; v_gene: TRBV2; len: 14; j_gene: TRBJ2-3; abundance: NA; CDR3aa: CASLETGHTDTQYF; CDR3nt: TGTGCCAGCCTAGAGACAGGGCACACAGATACGCAGTATTTT
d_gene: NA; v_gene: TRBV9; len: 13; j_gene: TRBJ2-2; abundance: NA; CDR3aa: CASSETVKGELFF; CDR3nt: TGTGCCAGCAGCGAGACAGTAAAAGGGGAGCTGTTTTTT
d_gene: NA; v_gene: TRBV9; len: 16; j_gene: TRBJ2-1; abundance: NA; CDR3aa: CASSGGGGLILNEQFF; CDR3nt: TGTGCCAGCAGCGGAGGAGGGGGACTAATATTGAATGAGCAGTTCTTC
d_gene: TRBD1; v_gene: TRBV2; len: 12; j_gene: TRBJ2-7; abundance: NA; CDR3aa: CASSGQGDEQYF; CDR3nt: TGTGCCAGCAGCGGCCAGGGGGACGAGCAGTACTTC
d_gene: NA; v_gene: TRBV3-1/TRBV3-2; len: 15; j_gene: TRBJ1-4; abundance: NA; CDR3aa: CASSQVYSPNEKLFF; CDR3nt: TGTGCCAGCAGCCAAGTTTACAGTCCGAATGAAAAACTGTTTTTT
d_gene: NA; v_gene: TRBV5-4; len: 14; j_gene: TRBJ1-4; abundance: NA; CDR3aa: CASSLAGEGEKLFF; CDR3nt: TGTGCCAGCAGCTTGGCAGGGGAAGGAGAAAAACTGTTTTTT
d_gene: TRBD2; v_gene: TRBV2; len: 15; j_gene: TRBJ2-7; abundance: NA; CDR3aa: CASSFSGTTLAEQYF; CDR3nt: TGTGCCAGCAGTTTTTCCGGGACTACTTTAGCCGAGCAGTACTTC
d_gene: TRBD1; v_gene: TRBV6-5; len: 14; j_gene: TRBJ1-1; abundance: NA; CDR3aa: CASSYLTGTGQAFF; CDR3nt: TGTGCCAGCAGTTACCTCACTGGGACAGGGCAAGCTTTCTTT
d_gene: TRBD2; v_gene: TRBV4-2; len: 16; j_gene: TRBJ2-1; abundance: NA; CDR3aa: CASSQGGQRGYNEQFF; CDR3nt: TGTGCCAGCAGCCAAGGGGGGCAGCGGGGGTACAATGAGCAGTTCTTC
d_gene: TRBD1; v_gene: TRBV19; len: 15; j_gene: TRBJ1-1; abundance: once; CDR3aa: CASSIGDRGNTEAFF; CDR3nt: TGTGCCAGTAGTATAGGGGACAGGGGGAACACTGAAGCTTTCTTT
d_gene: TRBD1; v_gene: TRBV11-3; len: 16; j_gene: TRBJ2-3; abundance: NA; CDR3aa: CASSLYRDSRTDTQYF; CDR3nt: TGTGCCAGCAGCTTGTACCGGGACAGTCGCACAGATACGCAGTATTTT
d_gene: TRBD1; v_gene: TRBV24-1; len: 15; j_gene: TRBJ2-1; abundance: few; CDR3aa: CATSDPGQVNNEQFF; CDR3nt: TGTGCCACCAGTGATCCGGGACAGGTGAACAATGAGCAGTTCTTC
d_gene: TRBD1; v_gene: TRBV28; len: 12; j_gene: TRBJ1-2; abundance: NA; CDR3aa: CASMQGGYGYTF; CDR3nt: TGTGCCAGCATGCAGGGGGGCTATGGCTACACCTTC
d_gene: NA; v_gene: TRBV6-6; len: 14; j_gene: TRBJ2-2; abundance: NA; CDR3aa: CASSWGQNTGELFF; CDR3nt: TGTGCCAGCAGCTGGGGACAGAACACCGGGGAGCTGTTTTTT
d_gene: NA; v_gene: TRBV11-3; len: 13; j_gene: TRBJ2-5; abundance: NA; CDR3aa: CASSLNIQETQYF; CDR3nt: TGTGCCAGCAGCTTAAACATACAAGAGACCCAGTACTTC
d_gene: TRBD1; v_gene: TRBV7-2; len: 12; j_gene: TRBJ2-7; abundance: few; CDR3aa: CASSLRDREQYF; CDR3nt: TGTGCCAGCAGCTTGCGGGACAGGGAGCAGTACTTC